This paragraph reports one T cell receptor beta chain. The record originates from a study of beta chain features in type 1 diabetes. The CDR3 contains 15 residues. Looked up from germline, CDR1 is MGHRA and CDR2 is YSYEKL. The V end was cut by 0 bases, the J end by 8 bases, with 14 bases between. The sequenced template was cDNA made from the entire isolated RNA. Measured with immunoSEQ multiplex PCR; TCRdb has only the in-frame clones, and not every one. Seen here are over 350,000 clones, over 12% observed once, and the top ten hold approximately 0.02%. The sequence was obtained from a woman aged 18-29 years in good health. The sequencing sample was made of naive CD4+ T cells from blood. The V call is TRBV4-1, the J call TRBJ2-1; no clear D gene. In DNA form, the CDR3 reads TGCGCCAGCAGCCAAGAGGGCGCGATCCGAGATGAGCAGTTCTTC. This gives the protein CASSQEGAIRDEQFF.